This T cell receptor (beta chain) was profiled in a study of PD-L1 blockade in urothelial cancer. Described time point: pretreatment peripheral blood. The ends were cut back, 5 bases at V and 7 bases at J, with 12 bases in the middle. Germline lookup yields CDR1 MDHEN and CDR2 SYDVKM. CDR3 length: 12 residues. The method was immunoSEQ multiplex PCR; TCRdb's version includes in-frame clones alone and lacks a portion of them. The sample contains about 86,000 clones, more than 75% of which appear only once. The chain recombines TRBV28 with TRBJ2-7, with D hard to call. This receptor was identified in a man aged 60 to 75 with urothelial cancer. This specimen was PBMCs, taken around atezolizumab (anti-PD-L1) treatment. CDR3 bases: TGTGCCAGCAGTCTACCTCCGAGTGAGCAGTACTTC. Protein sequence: CASSLPPSEQYF.